This entry lists 29 T cell receptor beta chains sequenced from one sample in a study of blood T cells in healthy people across ages. Using a J-beta primer mix together with a sample-barcoded 5' primer, a second PCR was run for roughly 6 to 12 cycles. TCRdb re-analysed the 5' RACE reads in MiXCR, keeping a single row per CDR3 protein. The profile covers over a million distinct CDR3 sequences, with around 43% appearing a single time and approximately 17% taken by the ten largest. The sequenced sample was blood. The receptors stem from a woman aged 60-75 years in good health.

The genes are TRBV30 and TRBJ2-1, with a possible D match to TRBD2 (6 bases). V lost 0 bases, J lost 6 bases, and 15 bases lay in between. Germline V gives CDR1 GTSNPN, CDR2 SVGIG (reference sequence). The CDR3 totals 15 residues. The CDR3 loop is CAWSVLGGRRNEQFF. Here the CDR3 DNA reads TGTGCCTGGAGTGTACTGGGGGGACGGCGCAATGAGCAGTTCTTC. Full variable domain (remainder filled in from reference TRBV30 and TRBJ2-1): SQTIHQWPATLVQPVGSPLSLECTVEGTSNPNLYWYRQAAGRGLQLLFYSVGIGQISSEVPQNLSASRPQDRQFILSSKKLLLSDSGFYLCAWSVLGGRRNEQFFGPGTRLTVL.

The chain combines TRBV6-1 with TRBJ2-3; tentatively, D is TRBD2 (6 bases). Trimming removed 8 bases from V and 3 bases from J, with 18 bases in between. From germline, CDR1 is MNHNS and CDR2 SASEGT. There are 15 residues in the CDR3. In nucleotides, the CDR3 is TGTGCCAGCGAGATGGCGGGAAGGTTGACAGATACGCAGTATTTT. Encoded protein: CASEMAGRLTDTQYF.

The chain uses TRBV2 and TRBJ2-5; D is ambiguous. The CDR3 runs to 15 residues. CDR1 SNHLY and CDR2 FYNNEI come from the germline V gene. Trimming took 3 bases from V and 0 from J, leaving 11 bases between them. CDR3 nucleotides: TGTGCCAGCAGTGAGTGGGCAGGCAACCAAGAGACCCAGTACTTC. It encodes CASSEWAGNQETQYF.

This clonotype has a handful of counts. The gene calls are TRBV24-1 and TRBJ2-3, with D unresolved. The CDR3 loop spans 13 amino acids. Germline CDR1 reads KGHDR; CDR2 reads SFDVKD. The germline V and J ends were trimmed by 9 bases and 0 bases, with 9 bases remaining between them. The CDR3 coding sequence is TGTGCCACCGGGATGGGAAGCACAGATACGCAGTATTTT. Protein: CATGMGSTDTQYF.

This clonotype was picked up a small number of times. V gene TRBV29-1 combines with J gene TRBJ1-5, with D tentatively TRBD1 (5 bases). Germline CDR1 is SQVTM and CDR2 is ANQGSEA. With 4 bases removed from V and 6 bases from J, the gap between germline ends came to 13 bases. CDR3 length: 13 residues. CDR3 coding DNA: TGCAGCGTTGTTGGGGGTGTTGGTCAGCCCCAGCATTTT. This sequence encodes CSVVGGVGQPQHF.

This clonotype was counted between two and nine times. CDR3 residues: CSVLGLASDTQYF. The CDR3, as DNA: TGCAGTGTCCTGGGTCTAGCTAGCGATACGCAGTATTTT. This chain links TRBV20-1 with TRBJ2-3; possible D gene TRBD2, 5 bases. Germline values: CDR1 DFQATT, CDR2 SNEGSKA (reference sequence). The CDR3 has 13 residues. V was pared by 7 bases and J by 6 bases, with 17 bases between.

The genes are TRBV27 and TRBJ1-2; D gene unclear. The ends were cut back, 6 bases at V and 3 bases at J, with 8 bases in the middle. Germline CDR1 reads MNHEY; CDR2 reads SMNVEV (reference sequence). The CDR3 covers 12 residues. The CDR3 here is CASRNCDYGYTF. The CDR3 DNA reads as TGTGCCAGCAGGAATTGCGACTATGGCTACACCTTC.

The rearrangement joins TRBV20-1 to TRBJ1-5; the D is unclear. The germline CDR1 and CDR2 sequences are DFQATT and SNEGSKA (reference sequence). Trimming cost V 0 bases and J 2 bases, with 11 bases left between them. The CDR3 sequence is 15 residues long. The CDR3 spells CSARDSAHGNQPQHF. The DNA for the CDR3 is TGCAGTGCTAGAGACTCTGCCCATGGCAATCAGCCCCAGCATTTT.

This clonotype was observed a handful of times. This rearrangement joins TRBV24-1 to TRBJ1-1, with D maybe TRBD1 (6 bases). There are 13 residues in the CDR3. Trimming left V 8 bases short and J 1 base short, with 10 bases between. Germline V gene sequence: CDR1 KGHDR, CDR2 SFDVKD. The DNA of the CDR3 is TGTGCCACCAAGGAGGGGGAGAACACTGAAGCTTTCTTT. It specifies CATKEGENTEAFF.

The rearrangement uses TRBV9 and TRBJ2-1, with 11 positions matching TRBD2. The length of the CDR3 is 16 residues. Germline V gives CDR1 SGDLS, CDR2 YYNGEE. Trimming took 0 bases from V and 9 from J; bases not matched to a gene: 8. The CDR3: CASSVGDVSGRGEQFF. CDR3 nucleotide sequence: TGTGCCAGCAGCGTAGGTGATGTTAGCGGGAGGGGTGAGCAGTTCTTC.

CDR3 nucleotides: TGTGCCAGCAGCGGGGGATTGTACGAAAAACTGTTTTTT. Its translation is CASSGGLYEKLFF. The chain employs TRBV9 and TRBJ1-4; D gene uncertain. Trimming took off 3 bases at V and 8 bases at J, with 11 bases between the two ends. The CDR3 consists of 13 residues. Germline loops: CDR1 SGDLS, CDR2 YYNGEE.

With respect to this clonotype: A read error may produce the germline difference seen at one junction end. The chain combines TRBV27 with TRBJ2-3, with TRBD2 as a possible D gene (5 bases). Germline V lookup: CDR1 MNHEY, CDR2 SMNVEV (reference sequence). This CDR3 spans 15 amino acids. The CDR3 here is CACSLSRGSTDTQYF. CDR3 coding DNA: TGTGCCTGCAGTTTAAGTCGCGGGAGCACAGATACGCAGTATTTT.

CDR3 nucleotide sequence: TGTGCCAGCAGCAAGGGACTAGCGCCCCTGGGGGAGACCCAGTACTTC. It specifies CASSKGLAPLGETQYF. The V call is TRBV21-1, the J call TRBJ2-5; TRBD2, as called in the table, went unchecked against the DNA. TRBV21-1 counts as a pseudogene. The CDR3 is 16 residues long.

The chain joins TRBV20-1 to TRBJ2-5; the D is unclear. This CDR3 has 13 amino acids. Trimming took 6 bases from V and 4 from J, leaving 15 bases between them. Germline CDR1 reads DFQATT; CDR2 reads SNEGSKA (reference sequence). The CDR3, as DNA: TGCAGTGCCTACGATGGGAAGGCAGAGACCCAGTACTTC. Residues: CSAYDGKAETQYF.

This clonotype was seen a handful of times. The chain links TRBV7-8 to TRBJ2-1, with 7 bases identical to TRBD2. V lost 6 bases to trimming and J lost 9 bases; unmatched junction nucleotides: 5. Germline loops: CDR1 SGHVS, CDR2 FQNEAQ. This CDR3 is built from 12 residues. The CDR3 DNA sequence: TGTGCCAGCAGACCCCCGGGGGGTGAGCAGTTCTTC. Amino acid sequence: CASRPPGGEQFF.

The chain has TRBV20-1 and TRBJ1-5; D possibly corresponds to TRBD1 (6 bases). The germline V and J ends were trimmed by 4 bases and 5 bases, with 18 bases remaining between them. Germline V CDR1 and CDR2: DFQATT, SNEGSKA (reference sequence). This CDR3 contains 15 residues. The CDR3 is CSATPSGTLYQPQHF. DNA of the CDR3: TGCAGTGCTACCCCCTCCGGGACACTTTATCAGCCCCAGCATTTT.

The V gene is TRBV5-6, the J gene TRBJ2-5; perhaps TRBD2 as D (6 bases). The CDR3 is 15 amino acids. From germline, CDR1 is SGHDT and CDR2 YYEEEE. V lost 2 bases to trimming and J lost 5 bases, with 16 bases between them. The CDR3 nucleotides are TGTGCCAGCAGCTTCGCGGGTCCTCGGGGGGAGACCCAGTACTTC. It translates to CASSFAGPRGETQYF. The full variable domain, with the rest looked up from reference TRBV5-6 and TRBJ2-5, is DAGVTQSPTHLIKTRGQQVTLRCSPKSGHDTVSWYQQALGQGPQFIFQYYEEEERQRGNFPDRFSGHQFPNYSSELNVNALLLGDSALYLCASSFAGPRGETQYFGPGTRLLVL.

V gene TRBV6-5 combines with J gene TRBJ2-5; D gene ambiguous. The CDR3 runs to 14 residues. Trimming left V 4 bases short and J 2 bases short, with 11 bases between. CDR1 is MNHEY and CDR2 is SVGAGI in the germline V gene. CDR3 sequence (DNA): TGTGCCAGCAGTTTTCGTCAATTTCAAGAGACCCAGTACTTC. Translation gives CASSFRQFQETQYF.

CDR3 region: CASSLIKVLNTEAFF. DNA of the CDR3: TGTGCCAGCAGCTTAATTAAGGTTCTGAACACTGAAGCTTTCTTT. The V gene is TRBV7-3, the J gene TRBJ1-1; D is unresolved. Trimming took off 1 base at V and 0 bases at J, with 9 bases between the two ends. CDR3 length: 15 amino acids. Germline V gives CDR1 SGHTA, CDR2 FQGTGA. The variable domain in full, with the rest retrieved from reference TRBV7-3 and TRBJ1-1, is GAGVSQTPSNKVTEKGKYVELRCDPISGHTALYWYRQSLGQGPEFLIYFQGTGAADDSGLPNDRFFAVRPEGSVSTLKIQRTERGDSAVYLCASSLIKVLNTEAFFGQGTRLTVV.

The chain recombines TRBV4-1 with TRBJ2-3; TRBD2 matches 8 bases. With V trimmed by 3 bases and J by 4 bases, 15 bases remained unmatched. The CDR3 spans 18 residues. Germline values: CDR1 MGHRA, CDR2 YSYEKL. CDR3 sequence (DNA): TGCGCCAGCAGCCAGGCCAGCCTAGGAGCGGGAGCAGCAGATACGCAGTATTTT. It specifies CASSQASLGAGAADTQYF.

The gene calls are TRBV7-9 and TRBJ2-7; a possible D gene is TRBD1 (6 bases). The ends were cut back, 4 bases at V and 3 bases at J, with 13 bases in the middle. The CDR3 runs to 14 residues. In germline, CDR1 is SEHNR, CDR2 FQNEAQ (reference sequence). The CDR3 reads CASSSGTPRYEQYF. The CDR3 nucleotides read TGTGCCAGCAGCTCCGGGACACCTCGCTACGAGCAGTACTTC.

The chain links TRBV20-1 to TRBJ2-5; 10 positions match TRBD1. Gene TRBJ2-7 matches the end of the DNA better, so the J call may be wrong. The germline V gene has CDR1 DFQATT and CDR2 SNEGSKA (reference sequence). The CDR3 spans 12 residues. The CDR3 bases are TGCAGTGCTTATGGACAGGGGGACGAGCAGTACTTC. It translates to CSAYGQGDEQYF.

The V gene is TRBV15, the J gene TRBJ2-4; D could derive from TRBD1 or TRBD2 (5 bases each). The J call may be in error: the DNA end matches TRBJ2-7 better. In germline, CDR1 is LNHNV, CDR2 YYDKDF (reference sequence). CDR3 length: 14 amino acids. The CDR3 sequence is CATSRVTEGSEQYF. The CDR3 DNA reads TGTGCCACCAGCAGAGTTACTGAGGGGTCCGAGCAGTACTTC.

The genes are TRBV29-1 and TRBJ2-1; the D is unclear. The germline V gene has CDR1 SQVTM and CDR2 ANQGSEA. The ends were cut back, 2 bases at V and 7 bases at J, with 15 bases in the middle. This CDR3 spans 14 amino acids. The CDR3 protein is CSVELGSGDNEQFF. Here the CDR3 DNA reads TGCAGCGTTGAACTAGGGTCTGGGGATAATGAGCAGTTCTTC.

This chain links TRBV20-1 with TRBJ2-3; D is undetermined. The CDR3 is made up of 14 amino acids. Germline assignment: CDR1 DFQATT and CDR2 SNEGSKA (reference sequence). V lost 0 bases to trimming and J lost 2 bases, with 9 bases between them. DNA of the CDR3: TGCAGTGCTAGAGATTCCAGGCACACAGATACGCAGTATTTT. Its translation: CSARDSRHTDTQYF.

This chain uses TRBV12-5 with TRBJ2-4; 8 bases map to TRBD1. The DNA matches TRBJ2-5 better at its end, which makes the J call doubtful. The germline V gene encodes CDR1 LGHNT and CDR2 FRNRAP. This CDR3 has 17 amino acids. In nucleotides, the CDR3 is TGTGCTAGTGGTTCTGGACAGGGTAGCTTGGGCCAAGAGACCCAGTACTTC. It codes for CASGSGQGSLGQETQYF.

The rearrangement uses TRBV5-5 and TRBJ1-4, with D hard to call. The length of the CDR3 is 12 residues. Between the trimmed V and J ends, which lost 3 bases and 8 bases, there was a span of 8 bases. Germline lookup yields CDR1 SGHKS and CDR2 YYEKEE (reference sequence). Here the CDR3 DNA reads TGTGCCAGCAGCTATTTGGGAGAAAAACTGTTTTTT. This translates into CASSYLGEKLFF.

This clonotype was picked up a small number of times. The gene calls are TRBV6-5 and TRBJ2-7; D is uncertain. The CDR3 has 13 residues. V was clipped by 3 bases and J by 6 bases, with 12 bases between them. The V gene's germline CDR1 is MNHEY and CDR2 SVGAGI. CDR3 bases: TGTGCCAGCAGTTATACCCCGGGCCGCGAGCAGTACTTC. Its translation: CASSYTPGREQYF.

The V gene is TRBV9, the J gene TRBJ2-5, with TRBD2 matching 7 bases. The CDR3 loop spans 13 amino acids. J gave up 7 bases and V 2 bases, and 5 bases lay outside the gene matches. Germline V gives CDR1 SGDLS, CDR2 YYNGEE. The CDR3 protein is CASSVLGEGTQYF. CDR3 DNA: TGTGCCAGCAGCGTCCTAGGGGAGGGGACCCAGTACTTC.